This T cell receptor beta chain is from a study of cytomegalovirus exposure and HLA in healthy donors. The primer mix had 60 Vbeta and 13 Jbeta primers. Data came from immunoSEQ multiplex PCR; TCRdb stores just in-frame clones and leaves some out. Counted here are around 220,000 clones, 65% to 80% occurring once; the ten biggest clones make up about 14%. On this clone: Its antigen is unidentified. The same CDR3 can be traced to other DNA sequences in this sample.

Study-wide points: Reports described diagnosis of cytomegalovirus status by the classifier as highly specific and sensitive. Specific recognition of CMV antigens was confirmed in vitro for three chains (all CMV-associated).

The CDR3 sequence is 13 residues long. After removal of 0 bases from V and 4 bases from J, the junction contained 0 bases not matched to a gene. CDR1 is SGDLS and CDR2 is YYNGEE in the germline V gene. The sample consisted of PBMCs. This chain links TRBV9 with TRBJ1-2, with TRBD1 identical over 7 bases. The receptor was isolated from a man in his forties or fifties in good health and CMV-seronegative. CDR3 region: CASSVDRGYGYTF. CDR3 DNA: TGTGCCAGCAGCGTAGACAGGGGCTATGGCTACACCTTC.